A selection of T cell receptor beta chains follows, all from one sample in a study of graft-versus-host responses after intestinal transplantation. Repertoires were generated with immunoSEQ multiplex PCR, while TCRdb's copy carries only in-frame clones and drops some. The table has roughly 100,000 clones, 93% seen once; the top ten hold roughly 1.2%. These receptors lack a known antigen. The specimen comprised unstimulated CD8+ T cells sorted from spleen or lymph node cells, sampled before intestinal transplant. All receptors derive from a human donor who received an intestinal transplant. Both conserved end residues are part of each CDR3. The D gene is left open where the match is weak. Expanded clones get a size class; other rows say once, few or many, or leave the size out.

j_call	clone_size	v_call	cdr3_length	d_call	cdr3_aa	cdr3_nt
TRBJ2-2	once	TRBV6-1	12	NA	CASSRLTGELFF	TGTGCCAGCAGTCGATTGACCGGGGAGCTGTTTTTT
TRBJ1-1	NA	TRBV5-6	14	NA	CASGGEGWNTEAFF	TGTGCCAGCGGAGGGGAGGGATGGAACACTGAAGCTTTCTTT
TRBJ2-5	few	TRBV4-1	15	NA	CASSPKSGAQETQYF	TGCGCCAGCAGCCCGAAGTCAGGGGCGCAAGAGACCCAGTACTTC
TRBJ1-5	NA	TRBV15	15	TRBD1	CATSIRTGYNQPQHF	TGTGCCACCAGTATACGGACAGGGTACAATCAGCCCCAGCATTTT
TRBJ2-5	NA	TRBV9	16	NA	CASSPEGSPYQETQYF	TGTGCCAGCAGCCCGGAGGGGTCTCCGTACCAAGAGACCCAGTACTTC
TRBJ2-7	NA	TRBV14	12	NA	CASSQARHEQYF	TGTGCCAGCAGCCAAGCGCGGCACGAGCAGTACTTC
TRBJ2-7	NA	TRBV4-1	13	NA	CASSPSGVYEQYF	TGCGCCAGCAGCCCGTCAGGGGTGTACGAGCAGTACTTC
TRBJ1-1	NA	TRBV6-5	13	NA	CASTDIINTEAFF	TGTGCCAGCACTGATATCATTAACACTGAAGCTTTCTTT
TRBJ2-1	once	TRBV6-6	13	TRBD2	CASSYGLANEQFF	TGTGCCAGCAGTTACGGACTAGCCAATGAGCAGTTCTTC
TRBJ1-1	NA	TRBV14	18	TRBD1	CASSQARGDRGISSEAFF	TGTGCCAGCAGCCAAGCTAGGGGGGACAGGGGGATTAGTTCTGAAGCTTTCTTT
TRBJ2-1	few	TRBV5-4	13	NA	CASSLVPNNEQFF	TGTGCCAGCAGCTTGGTCCCGAACAATGAGCAGTTCTTC
TRBJ2-1	NA	TRBV5-1	18	TRBD2	CASNWGGGRISSYNEQFF	TGCGCCAGCAATTGGGGGGGTGGACGGATCAGCTCCTACAATGAGCAGTTCTTC
TRBJ2-5	NA	TRBV7-3	14	NA	CASSLGSREETQYF	TGTGCCAGCAGCTTAGGGTCACGGGAAGAGACCCAGTACTTC
TRBJ1-2	NA	TRBV5-6	14	NA	CASSIMLGPEGYTF	TGTGCCAGCAGCATAATGCTCGGTCCAGAGGGCTACACCTTC
TRBJ1-2	NA	TRBV9	13	NA	CASSVVGDYGYTF	TGTGCCAGCAGCGTAGTAGGCGACTATGGCTACACCTTC
TRBJ2-1	NA	TRBV2	15	NA	CASIPGPETYNEQFF	TGTGCCAGCATCCCGGGACCTGAGACCTACAATGAGCAGTTCTTC
TRBJ1-2	once	TRBV29-1	12	NA	CSVEMGDYGYTF	TGCAGCGTTGAAATGGGGGATTACGGCTACACCTTC
TRBJ2-1	NA	TRBV7-2	12	NA	CASSFPLPEQFF	TGTGCCAGCAGCTTCCCCCTGCCGGAGCAGTTCTTC
TRBJ2-7	NA	TRBV9	12	NA	CASSALSYEQYF	TGTGCCAGCAGCGCCCTCTCCTACGAGCAGTACTTC
TRBJ2-7	NA	TRBV6-5	14	TRBD2	CASSGLGDAYEQYF	TGTGCCAGCAGTGGACTAGGGGACGCCTACGAGCAGTACTTC
TRBJ1-6	NA	TRBV27	12	NA	CASSQARSPLHF	TGTGCCAGCAGCCAGGCGCGTTCACCCCTCCACTTT
TRBJ1-1	NA	TRBV19	13	NA	CASSTSLNTEAFF	TGTGCCAGTAGTACGTCATTGAACACTGAAGCTTTCTTT
TRBJ1-1	NA	TRBV2	16	NA	CASITVQGRGITEAFF	TGTGCCAGCATAACGGTTCAGGGCAGGGGAATCACTGAAGCTTTCTTT
TRBJ2-1	NA	TRBV27	16	NA	CASSLNPRRAYNEQFF	TGTGCCAGCAGTTTAAACCCCAGGAGAGCATACAATGAGCAGTTCTTC
TRBJ1-1	NA	TRBV6-5	14	NA	CASSYFDTNTEAFF	TGTGCCAGCAGTTACTTTGACACCAACACTGAAGCTTTCTTT
TRBJ2-5	NA	TRBV10-1	18	TRBD2	CASSENFQAGAPSETQYF	TGCGCCAGCAGTGAGAATTTTCAAGCGGGGGCACCCTCGGAGACCCAGTACTTC
TRBJ2-1	NA	TRBV19	11	NA	CASSFYTEQFF	TGTGCCAGTAGTTTCTACACCGAGCAGTTCTTC
TRBJ1-1	NA	TRBV5-1	15	NA	CASSLDVVGVTEAFF	TGCGCCAGCAGCTTGGATGTGGTGGGGGTCACTGAAGCTTTCTTT
TRBJ2-7	NA	TRBV19	12	NA	CASSAGYHEQYF	TGTGCCAGTAGTGCAGGGTACCACGAGCAGTACTTC
TRBJ2-7	NA	TRBV27	13	NA	CASKPGAAYEQYF	TGTGCCAGCAAGCCCGGGGCAGCCTACGAGCAGTACTTC
TRBJ2-7	NA	TRBV10-3	14	TRBD2	CAISPTSGGYEQYF	TGTGCCATCAGTCCAACTAGCGGGGGGTACGAGCAGTACTTC
TRBJ1-1	NA	TRBV4-2	13	NA	CASSQGGRVGAFF	TGTGCCAGCAGCCAAGGGGGGAGGGTGGGAGCTTTCTTT
TRBJ2-7	NA	TRBV5-6	15	NA	CASSLESGVGYEQYF	TGTGCCAGCAGCTTGGAATCAGGGGTTGGATACGAGCAGTACTTC
TRBJ2-1	NA	TRBV9	16	TRBD2	CASSPPSGGALGEQFF	TGTGCCAGCAGCCCTCCAAGCGGGGGGGCCTTGGGTGAGCAGTTCTTC
TRBJ1-5	once	TRBV30	13	NA	CAWSRAGYQPQHF	TGTGCCTGGAGTCGGGCAGGGTATCAGCCCCAGCATTTT
TRBJ2-1	NA	TRBV10-1	16	TRBD2	CASSEGGRGAYNEQFF	TGCGCCAGCAGTGAAGGAGGGCGGGGGGCCTACAATGAGCAGTTCTTC
TRBJ2-7	NA	TRBV27	14	NA	CASSLSAATYEQYF	TGTGCCAGCAGTTTATCAGCCGCAACCTACGAGCAGTACTTC
TRBJ2-1	NA	TRBV6-5	14	NA	CASSGGRHYNEQFF	TGTGCCAGCTCGGGGGGCAGACACTACAATGAGCAGTTCTTC
TRBJ1-4	NA	TRBV5-1	14	NA	CASSLGGTNEKLFF	TGCGCCAGCAGCTTGGGGGGGACTAATGAAAAACTGTTTTTT
TRBJ1-3	NA	TRBV30	12	NA	CACVESGNTIYF	TGTGCCTGCGTTGAGTCTGGAAACACCATATATTTT